The present TCR beta chain was sequenced within a study of memory CD8 T cells in hepatitis C reinfection. At the level of the study: Pre-reinfection samples were taken 55 to 20 weeks before detection.

Time point defined: pre-reinfection, 55 to 20 weeks before reinfection detection. Sorted cells were sequenced directly ex vivo without any in vitro expansion. Donors were people who inject drugs in the Montreal HEPCO cohort. A couple of donors provided sorted CD3+ CD8+ CD45RO- naive CD8 T cells at all three reinfection time points. This table comes from immunoSEQ multiplex PCR, and its TCRdb copy is limited to in-frame clones, with some not included. In the table there are 50,000 or so clones, about nine tenths of which are singletons. J was trimmed by 0 bases and V by 9 bases; bases with no gene match: 8. The CDR3 totals 14 residues. The germline V gene encodes CDR1 MDHEN and CDR2 SYDVKM.

The rearrangement links TRBV28 to TRBJ2-7, with TRBD1 matching 7 bases. The sequence came from a man aged 18 to 30 with hepatitis C virus infection. Material for sequencing was naive CD8+ T cells sorted from blood. CDR3 nucleotides: TGTGCCAGTTCGGACAGGTTGATCTCCTACGAGCAGTACTTC. Protein: CASSDRLISYEQYF.